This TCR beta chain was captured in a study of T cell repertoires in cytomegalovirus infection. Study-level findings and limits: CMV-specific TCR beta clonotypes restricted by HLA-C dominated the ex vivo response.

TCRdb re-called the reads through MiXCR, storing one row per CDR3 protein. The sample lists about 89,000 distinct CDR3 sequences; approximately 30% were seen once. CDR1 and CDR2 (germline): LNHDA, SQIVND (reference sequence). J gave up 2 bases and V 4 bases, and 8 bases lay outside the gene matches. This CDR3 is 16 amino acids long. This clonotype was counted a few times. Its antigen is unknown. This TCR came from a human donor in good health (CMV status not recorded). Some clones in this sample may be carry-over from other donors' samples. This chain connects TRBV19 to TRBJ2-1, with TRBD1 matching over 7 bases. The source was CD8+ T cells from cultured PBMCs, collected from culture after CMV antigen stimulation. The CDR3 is CASSTLGQFTYNEQFF. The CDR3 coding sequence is TGTGCCAGTAGTACCCTGGGACAGTTCACCTACAATGAGCAGTTCTTC.